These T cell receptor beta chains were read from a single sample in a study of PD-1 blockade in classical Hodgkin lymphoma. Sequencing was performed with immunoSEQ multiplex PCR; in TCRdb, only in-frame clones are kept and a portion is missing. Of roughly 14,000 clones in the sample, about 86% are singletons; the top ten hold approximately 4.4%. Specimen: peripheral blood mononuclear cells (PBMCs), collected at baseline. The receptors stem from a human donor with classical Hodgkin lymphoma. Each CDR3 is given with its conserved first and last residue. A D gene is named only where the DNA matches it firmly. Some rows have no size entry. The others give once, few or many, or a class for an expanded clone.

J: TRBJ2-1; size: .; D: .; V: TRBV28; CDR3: CASSFAGMDYNEQFF; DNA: TGTGCCAGCAGTTTCGCGGGGATGGACTACAATGAGCAGTTCTTC
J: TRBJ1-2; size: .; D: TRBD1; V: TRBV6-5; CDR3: CASRATGDYGYTF; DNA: TGTGCCAGCAGGGCGACAGGGGATTATGGCTACACCTTC
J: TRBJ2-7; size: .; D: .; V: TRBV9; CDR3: CASSVGVGDYEQYF; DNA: TGTGCCAGCAGCGTAGGGGTAGGGGACTACGAGCAGTACTTC
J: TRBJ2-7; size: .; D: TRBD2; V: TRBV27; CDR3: CASSSPGLAGVSGYEQYF; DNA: TGTGCCAGCAGTTCCCCGGGACTAGCGGGAGTATCAGGCTACGAGCAGTACTTC
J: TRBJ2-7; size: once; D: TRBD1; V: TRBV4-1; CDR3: CASSQGEGATYEQYF; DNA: TGCGCCAGCAGCCAAGGAGAGGGGGCGACCTACGAGCAGTACTTC
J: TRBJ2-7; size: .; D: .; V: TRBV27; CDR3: CASSPRVTYEQYF; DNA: TGTGCCAGCAGTCCTCGGGTTACCTACGAGCAGTACTTC
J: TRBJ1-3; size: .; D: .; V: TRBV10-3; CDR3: CAISDLEAGNTIYF; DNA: TGTGCCATCAGTGATCTAGAAGCTGGAAACACCATATATTTT
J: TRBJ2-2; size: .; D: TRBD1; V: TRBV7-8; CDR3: CASSTRGRKDTGELFF; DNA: TGTGCCAGCAGCACCAGGGGGCGCAAGGACACCGGGGAGCTGTTTTTT
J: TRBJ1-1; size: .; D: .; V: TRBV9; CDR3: CASSVGLGSEAFF; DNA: TGTGCCAGCAGCGTAGGGTTGGGATCTGAAGCTTTCTTT
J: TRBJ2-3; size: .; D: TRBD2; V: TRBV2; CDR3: CASKGSGTDTQYF; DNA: TGTGCCAGCAAGGGTAGCGGGACAGATACGCAGTATTTT
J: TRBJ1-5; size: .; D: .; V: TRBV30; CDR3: CAWSIFSNQPQHF; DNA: TGTGCCTGGAGCATTTTCAGCAATCAGCCCCAGCATTTT
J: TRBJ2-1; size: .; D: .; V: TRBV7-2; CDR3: CASSVSAKEQFF; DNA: TGTGCCAGCAGCGTCTCGGCTAAGGAGCAGTTCTTC
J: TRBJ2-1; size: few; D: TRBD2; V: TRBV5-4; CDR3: CASSFLGLADQNEQFF; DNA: TGTGCCAGCAGCTTTCTTGGACTAGCGGACCAGAATGAGCAGTTCTTC
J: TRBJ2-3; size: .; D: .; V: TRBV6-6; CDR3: CASRSGTQYF; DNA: TGTGCCAGCAGGTCGGGTACGCAGTATTTT
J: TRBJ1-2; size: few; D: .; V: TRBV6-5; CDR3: CASSVGVIYGYTF; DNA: TGTGCCAGCAGTGTAGGGGTAATCTATGGCTACACCTTC
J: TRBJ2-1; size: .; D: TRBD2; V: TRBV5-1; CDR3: CASSYSGIPIEQFF; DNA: TGCGCCAGCAGCTATAGCGGGATCCCGATTGAGCAGTTCTTC
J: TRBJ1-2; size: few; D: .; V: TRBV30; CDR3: CAWSVQAQNYGYTF; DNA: TGTGCCTGGAGTGTACAGGCCCAGAACTATGGCTACACCTTC
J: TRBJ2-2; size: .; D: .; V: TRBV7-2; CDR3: CASSFGRARGTGELFF; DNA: TGTGCCAGCAGCTTCGGGCGAGCGAGGGGTACCGGGGAGCTGTTTTTT
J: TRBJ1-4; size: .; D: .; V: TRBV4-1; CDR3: CASSQDGGGAANEKLFF; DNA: TGCGCCAGCAGCCAAGATGGGGGGGGCGCGGCTAATGAAAAACTGTTTTTT
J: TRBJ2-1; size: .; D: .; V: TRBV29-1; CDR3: CSVEQHSYNEQFF; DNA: TGCAGCGTTGAACAACACTCCTACAATGAGCAGTTCTTC
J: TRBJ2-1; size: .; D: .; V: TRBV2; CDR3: CASKWTLFSEQFF; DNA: TGTGCCAGCAAATGGACCCTCTTTAGTGAGCAGTTCTTC
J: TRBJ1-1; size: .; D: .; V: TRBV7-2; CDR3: CASSIHGGRTEAFF; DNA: TGTGCCAGCAGCATACACGGTGGAAGGACTGAAGCTTTCTTT
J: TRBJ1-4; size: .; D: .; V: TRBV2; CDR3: CASSDGQGHEKLFF; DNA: TGTGCCAGCAGTGACGGGCAGGGACATGAAAAACTGTTTTTT
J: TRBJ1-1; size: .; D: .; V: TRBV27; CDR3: CASSFTRVTEAFF; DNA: TGTGCCAGCAGTTTCACCAGGGTAACTGAAGCTTTCTTT
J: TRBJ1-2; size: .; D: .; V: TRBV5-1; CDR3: CASSLARSGGSYTF; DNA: TGCGCCAGCAGCTTGGCCAGGTCAGGAGGGAGCTACACCTTC
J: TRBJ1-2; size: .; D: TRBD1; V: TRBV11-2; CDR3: CASRSAQGALFNGYTF; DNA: TGTGCCAGCAGGTCCGCCCAGGGGGCGTTATTTAATGGCTACACCTTC
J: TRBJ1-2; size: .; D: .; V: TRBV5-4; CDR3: CASSLRVGGGYTF; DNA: TGTGCCAGCAGCCTACGGGTCGGGGGTGGCTACACCTTC
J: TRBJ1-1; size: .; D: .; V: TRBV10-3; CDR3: CAISIQVNTEAFF; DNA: TGTGCCATCAGTATTCAAGTGAACACTGAAGCTTTCTTT
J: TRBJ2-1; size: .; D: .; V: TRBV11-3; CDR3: CASSLAQRGYNEQFF; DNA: TGTGCCAGCAGCTTAGCTCAGAGGGGCTACAATGAGCAGTTCTTC
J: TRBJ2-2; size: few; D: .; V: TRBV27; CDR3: CASTRFANTGELFF; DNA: TGTGCCAGCACACGGTTCGCGAACACCGGGGAGCTGTTTTTT
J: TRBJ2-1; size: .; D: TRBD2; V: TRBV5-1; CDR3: CASSYFPGTSGRHEQFF; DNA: TGCGCCAGCAGCTATTTCCCGGGGACTAGCGGGAGGCATGAGCAGTTCTTC
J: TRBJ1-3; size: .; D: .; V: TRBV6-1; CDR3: CASEGGSSGNTIYF; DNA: TGTGCCAGCGAGGGGGGGAGCTCTGGAAACACCATATATTTT
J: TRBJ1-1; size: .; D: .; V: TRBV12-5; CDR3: CASVFGAAEAFF; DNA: TGTGCTAGTGTCTTTGGGGCAGCGGAAGCTTTCTTT
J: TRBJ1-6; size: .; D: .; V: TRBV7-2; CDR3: CASSKQGGLNSPLHF; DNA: TGTGCCAGCAGCAAACAGGGAGGGTTAAATTCACCCCTCCACTTT
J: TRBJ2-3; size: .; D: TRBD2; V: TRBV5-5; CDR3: CASSSSRRSGSGADTQYF; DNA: TGTGCCAGCAGCTCCTCGCGGCGTAGCGGGAGTGGAGCAGATACGCAGTATTTT
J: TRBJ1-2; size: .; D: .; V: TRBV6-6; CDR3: CASSFNRAGYTF; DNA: TGTGCCAGCAGTTTTAACAGGGCTGGCTACACCTTC
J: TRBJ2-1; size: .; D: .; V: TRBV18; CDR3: CASSPDSSEQFF; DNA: TGTGCCAGCTCGCCTGACAGCTCTGAGCAGTTCTTC
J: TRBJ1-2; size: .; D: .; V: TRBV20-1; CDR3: CSARISGGYTF; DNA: TGCAGTGCCCGCATCTCGGGTGGCTACACCTTC
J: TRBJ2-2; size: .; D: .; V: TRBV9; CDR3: CASSVASSMSTGELFF; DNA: TGTGCCAGCAGCGTAGCCAGTTCTATGAGCACCGGGGAGCTGTTTTTT
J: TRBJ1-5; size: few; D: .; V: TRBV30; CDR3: CAWSSSANQPQHF; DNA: TGTGCCTGGAGTTCGTCAGCTAATCAGCCCCAGCATTTT
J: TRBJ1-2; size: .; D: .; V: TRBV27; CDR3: CASFGRARGGYGYTF; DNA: TGTGCCAGCTTCGGCAGGGCGCGGGGAGGGTATGGCTACACCTTC